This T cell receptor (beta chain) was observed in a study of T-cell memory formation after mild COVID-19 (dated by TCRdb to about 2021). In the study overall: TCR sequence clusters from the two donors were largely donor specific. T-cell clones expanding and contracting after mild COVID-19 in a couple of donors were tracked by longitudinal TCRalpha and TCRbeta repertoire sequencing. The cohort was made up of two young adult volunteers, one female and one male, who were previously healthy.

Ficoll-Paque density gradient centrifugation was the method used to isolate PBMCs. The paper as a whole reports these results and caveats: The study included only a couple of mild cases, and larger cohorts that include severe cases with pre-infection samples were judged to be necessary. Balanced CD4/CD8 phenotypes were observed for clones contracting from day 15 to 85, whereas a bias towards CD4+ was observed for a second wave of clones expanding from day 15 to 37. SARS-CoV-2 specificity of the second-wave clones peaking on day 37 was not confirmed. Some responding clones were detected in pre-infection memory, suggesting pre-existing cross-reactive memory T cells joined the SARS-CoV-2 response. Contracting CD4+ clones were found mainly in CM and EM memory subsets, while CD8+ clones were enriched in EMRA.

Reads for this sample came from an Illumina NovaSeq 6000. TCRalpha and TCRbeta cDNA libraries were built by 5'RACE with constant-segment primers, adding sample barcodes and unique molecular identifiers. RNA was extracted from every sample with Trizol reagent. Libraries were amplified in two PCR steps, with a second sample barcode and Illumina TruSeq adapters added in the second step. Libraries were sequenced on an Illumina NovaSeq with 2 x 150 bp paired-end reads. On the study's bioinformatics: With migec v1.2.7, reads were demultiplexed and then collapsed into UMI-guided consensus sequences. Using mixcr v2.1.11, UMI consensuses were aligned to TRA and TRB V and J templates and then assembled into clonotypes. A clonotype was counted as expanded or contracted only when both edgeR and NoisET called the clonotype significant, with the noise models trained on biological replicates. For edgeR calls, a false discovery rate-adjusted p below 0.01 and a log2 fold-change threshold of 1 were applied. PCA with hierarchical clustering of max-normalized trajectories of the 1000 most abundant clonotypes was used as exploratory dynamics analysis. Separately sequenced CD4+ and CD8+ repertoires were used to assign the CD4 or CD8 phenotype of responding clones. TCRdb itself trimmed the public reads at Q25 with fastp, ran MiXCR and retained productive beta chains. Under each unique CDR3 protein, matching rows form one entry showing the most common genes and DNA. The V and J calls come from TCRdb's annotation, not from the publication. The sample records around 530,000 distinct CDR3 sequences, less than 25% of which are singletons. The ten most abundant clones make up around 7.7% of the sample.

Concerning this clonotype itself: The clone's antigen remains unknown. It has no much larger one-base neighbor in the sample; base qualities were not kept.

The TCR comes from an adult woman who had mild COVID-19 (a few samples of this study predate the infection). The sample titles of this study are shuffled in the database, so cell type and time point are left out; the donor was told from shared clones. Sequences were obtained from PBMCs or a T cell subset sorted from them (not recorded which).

The CDR3 is CASSPGSVIYSYEQYF. The bases read TGTGCCAGCAGCCCGGGGTCGGTCATTTACTCCTACGAGCAGTACTTC. The chain uses TRBV14 and TRBJ2-7; 5 matching bases give a weak D call of TRBD2. The trim is 4 bases for V and 0 bases for J, with a gap of 16 bases between the germline ends. CDR1 and CDR2, per the germline V gene, are SGHDN and FVKESK. The CDR3 covers 16 residues, taking in both the cysteine and the phenylalanine. Kept here is only the CDR3 DNA, which spans 48 bases and is read in frame from base 1.